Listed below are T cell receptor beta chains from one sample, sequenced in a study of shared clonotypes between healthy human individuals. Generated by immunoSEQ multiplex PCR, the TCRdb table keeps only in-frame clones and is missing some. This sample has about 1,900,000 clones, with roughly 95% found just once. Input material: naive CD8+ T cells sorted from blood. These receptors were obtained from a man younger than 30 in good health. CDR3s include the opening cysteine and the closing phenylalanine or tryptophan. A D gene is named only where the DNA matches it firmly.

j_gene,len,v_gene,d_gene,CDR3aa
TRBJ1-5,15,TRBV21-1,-,CASSRGGLGNQPQHF
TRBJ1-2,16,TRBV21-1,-,CASSTLYPGGIYGYTF
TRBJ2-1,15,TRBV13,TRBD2,CASSPGGLADNEQFF
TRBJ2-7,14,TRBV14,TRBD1,CASSQGQGSYEQYF
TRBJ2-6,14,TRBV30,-,CAWSVGSGANVLTF
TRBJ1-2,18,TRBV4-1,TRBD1,CASSQERQLGRGNYGYTF
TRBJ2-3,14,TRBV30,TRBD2,CASEPSTSLDTQYF
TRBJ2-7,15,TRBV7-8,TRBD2,CASSLAVAGGDEQYF
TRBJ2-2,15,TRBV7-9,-,CASSFEGTNTGELFF
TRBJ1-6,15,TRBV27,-,CASSSQLQRNSPLHF
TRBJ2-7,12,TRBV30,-,CAWRSAPYEQYF
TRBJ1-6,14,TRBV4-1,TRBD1,CASRWTGDGSPLHF
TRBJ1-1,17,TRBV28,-,CASSLPGGGIGGTEAFF
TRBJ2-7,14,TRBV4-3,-,CASSQVRGIYEQYF
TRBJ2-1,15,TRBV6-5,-,CASSIPVEGHNEQFF
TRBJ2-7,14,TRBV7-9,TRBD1,CASRYQGDSYEQYF
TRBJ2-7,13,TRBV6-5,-,CASSYSGVYEQYF
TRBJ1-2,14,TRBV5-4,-,CASSWGGSNYGYTF
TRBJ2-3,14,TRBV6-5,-,CASRPGGPPDTQYF
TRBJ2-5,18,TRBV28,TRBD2,CASKGLELGLAGAETQYF
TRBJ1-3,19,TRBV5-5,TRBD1,CASSLWLPGGFNDGNTIYF
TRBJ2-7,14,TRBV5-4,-,CASSLGGTSYEQYF
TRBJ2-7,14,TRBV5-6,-,CASSLGISSYEQYF
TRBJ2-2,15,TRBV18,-,CASSRGGTNTGELFF
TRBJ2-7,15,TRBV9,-,CASSVYRDGTYEQYF
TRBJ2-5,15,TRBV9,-,CASSSNGQLQETQYF
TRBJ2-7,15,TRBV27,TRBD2,CASSLSGLAGEEQYF
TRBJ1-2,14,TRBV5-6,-,CASSPRGDLYGYTF
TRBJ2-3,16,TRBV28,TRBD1,CASSLSTGMGTDTQYF
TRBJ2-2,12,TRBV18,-,CASSPSNGELFF
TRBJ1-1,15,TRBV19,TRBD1,CASMDEGQGNTEAFF
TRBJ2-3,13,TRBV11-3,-,CASSSGGRGTQYF
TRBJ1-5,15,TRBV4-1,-,CASSLYRGDNQPQHF
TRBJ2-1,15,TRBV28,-,CASSLVAALDNEQFF
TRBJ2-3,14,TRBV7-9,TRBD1,CASSPGQGVDTQYF
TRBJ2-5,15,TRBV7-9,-,CASSTPDDSQETQYF
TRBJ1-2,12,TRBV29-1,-,CSLRGMDYGYTF